The table lists the clone carrying this T cell receptor (beta chain) with many counts. What it recognizes is unknown. The V end lost 0 bases, the J end lost 4 bases, and 11 bases lay between the germline ends. The CDR3 totals 15 residues. Germline V lookup: CDR1 LGHDT, CDR2 YNNKEL (reference sequence). No patient had received any treatment before thyroid surgery. This sample was included in a study of metastatic and nonmetastatic thyroid tumors. General study results and limits: Compared with benign nodules, malignant thyroid tumors were reported to have significantly higher TCR beta diversity in both blood and tumor.

TCRdb re-processed the PCR reads through MiXCR. Of about 39,000 clones in the sample, around 17% were seen once. The sequence was collected from a female donor with papillary thyroid cancer or a benign thyroid nodule (not recorded which). Some clones in this sample may be carry-over from other donors' samples. The chain has TRBV3-1 and TRBJ2-3; D is ambiguous. Sequencing was performed on blood. The CDR3 coding sequence is TGTGCCAGCAGCCAAGATTTAGTAGAAGCAGATACGCAGTATTTT. Protein sequence: CASSQDLVEADTQYF.